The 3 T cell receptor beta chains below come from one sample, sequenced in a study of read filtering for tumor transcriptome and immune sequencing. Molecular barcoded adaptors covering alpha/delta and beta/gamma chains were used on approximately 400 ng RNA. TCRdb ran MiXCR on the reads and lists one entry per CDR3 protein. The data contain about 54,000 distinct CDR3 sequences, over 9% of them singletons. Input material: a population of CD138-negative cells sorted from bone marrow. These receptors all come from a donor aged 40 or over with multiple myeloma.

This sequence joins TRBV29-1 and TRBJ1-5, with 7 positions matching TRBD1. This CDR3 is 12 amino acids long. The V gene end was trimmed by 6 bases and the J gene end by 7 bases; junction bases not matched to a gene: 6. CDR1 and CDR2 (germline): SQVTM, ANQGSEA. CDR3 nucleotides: TGCAGCGTCAGACAGGGTGAACAGCCCCAGCATTTT. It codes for CSVRQGEQPQHF.

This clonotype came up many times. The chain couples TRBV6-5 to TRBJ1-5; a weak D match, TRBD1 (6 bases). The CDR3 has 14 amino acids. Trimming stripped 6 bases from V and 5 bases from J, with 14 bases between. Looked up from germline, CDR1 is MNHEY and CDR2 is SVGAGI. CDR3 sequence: CASSAGEGYQPQHF. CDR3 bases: TGTGCCAGCAGCGCAGGGGAGGGGTATCAGCCCCAGCATTTT.

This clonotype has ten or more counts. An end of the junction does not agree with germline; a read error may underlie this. DNA for the CDR3: TGTGCCAGCAGCCCTCGGGGGGGCTTAAATGAAAAACGGTTTTTT. It translates to CASSPRGGLNEKRFF. The chain employs TRBV3-1 and TRBJ1-4; D might be TRBD1 (6 bases). The CDR3 consists of 15 residues. Looked up from germline, CDR1 is LGHDT and CDR2 is YNNKEL (reference sequence).